This T cell receptor beta chain is drawn from a study of regulatory T cells in long-lasting Graves disease. Germline CDR1 MDHEN, CDR2 SYDVKM. CDR3 size: 13 residues. V was pared by 5 bases and J by 2 bases, with 10 bases between. For TCR beta, libraries came from iRepertoire HTBI primers and Arm-PCR of CDR3 regions. MiXCR was run by TCRdb on the multiplex PCR reads, yielding one entry per CDR3 protein. The sample records about 400,000 distinct CDR3 sequences, less than 25% being singletons. As for time point: persistent/refractory GD, antithyroid drugs over 5 years with positive TRAb. PBMC-extracted RNA yielded the TCR library. This clonotype was found many times.

This specimen consisted of peripheral blood mononuclear cells (PBMCs), obtained when the disease was refractory, from a patient treated with antithyroid drugs. This receptor was obtained from a female donor with Graves disease. This rearrangement joins TRBV28 to TRBJ2-7; D uncertain. The CDR3 is CASSRLAPYEQYF. For the CDR3, the DNA is TGTGCCAGCAGTCGACTGGCCCCCTACGAGCAGTACTTC. The whole variable domain, remainder taken from reference TRBV28 and TRBJ2-7, is DVKVTQSSRYLVKRTGEKVFLECVQDMDHENMFWYRQDPGLGLRLIYFSYDVKMKEKGDIPEGYSVSREKKERFSLILESASTNQTSMYLCASSRLAPYEQYFGPGTRLTVT.